This T cell receptor (beta chain) was sequenced during a study of PD-1 blockade in classical Hodgkin lymphoma (dated by TCRdb to 2018 to 2021). For the wider study: Nivolumab dosing was 3 mg/kg intravenously every 2 weeks, continuing until either disease progression or unacceptable toxicity. To define a peripheral blood immune signature of response to PD-1 blockade in classical Hodgkin lymphoma, the study combined TCR beta sequencing with CyTOF. The paper's findings and limits, for the study overall: Trial patients achieving complete response had baseline diversity similar to newly diagnosed patients, whereas partial responders and progressors had significantly lower diversity. Newly diagnosed patients were reported to have lower baseline TCR diversity than healthy donors, and relapsed/refractory patients were reported to have lower baseline TCR diversity still. CD4+ but not CD8+ TCR diversity rose significantly by C4D1 (p=0.0027 vs p=0.16), most apparent in complete responders (p=0.02). Only a single clinical trial cohort was studied, and what caused the repertoire differences, possibly disease activity or prior therapy, remained undefined. Lower diversity was observed in patients in whom nivolumab was started less than 1 year after ASCT, and these patients were excluded from later analyses so that confounding by immune reconstitution would be avoided.

As to this clone: The target of this receptor is not known. Per-nucleotide qualities are absent, and no much larger clonotype sits a single base away.

Sequences MNHEY (CDR1) and SMNVEV (CDR2) are obtained from the germline V gene (reference sequence). V loses 3 bases, J loses 8 bases, and the germline ends lie 14 bases apart. Spanning cysteine to phenylalanine, the CDR3 consists of 14 amino acids. Only CDR3 DNA is held: 42 bases, read in frame from base 1. Genomic DNA was extracted with the Qiagen DNeasy kit from unsorted PBMCs and from negatively selected CD4+ and CD8+ fractions. TCR beta CDR3 regions were subjected to amplification by immunoSEQ multiplex PCR with primers that anneal to V and J segments. A synthetic immune receptor repertoire was used to minimize amplification bias, and any remaining bias was removed computationally after sequencing. On the study's bioinformatics: Repertoire diversity was quantified as the Shannon entropy index using custom Python scripts. Unsorted, CD4+ and CD8+ repertoires were examined separately, except in combined analyses, for which CD4+ and CD8+ sequences were merged in silico. A clone was considered expanded if an increase in frequency of at least 2-fold after treatment relative to C1D1 was found, and a pseudocount of 0.5 was applied to clones undetected at baseline. Clones with 0 or 1 copy at C1D1 were classified as singleton clones, and clones with 2 or more copies were classified as non-singleton clones. Clones expanded in unsorted samples were annotated as CD4+, CD8+ or unknown by matching protein sequences in sorted samples from the same patient. Wilcoxon tests were applied to paired samples to test diversity changes from C1D1 to C4D1. The source is immuneACCESS, and TCRdb retained only in-frame sequences with V and J called. Part of the clones is not carried over; for the studies checked, unresolved V genes explain less than half of this, and the remainder is unexplained. V and J calls and clone size are copied from that table; D and trimming were computed from the DNA. The sample table records tens of thousands of clones; roughly 87% of these occur just once. About 2.6% of the sample is held by the ten biggest clonotypes.

Per the publication, the time point label means: cycle 1 day 1 (C1D1), immediately before nivolumab initiation. Relapse after autologous stem cell transplantation had occurred in all trial patients, and cohorts A, B and C were distinguished by prior brentuximab vedotin exposure. CD4+ T cells were purified from thawed PBMCs by magnetic negative selection with a Miltenyi CD4+ T cell isolation kit. The trial cohort was composed of 56 patients with relapsed/refractory classical Hodgkin lymphoma, for whom complete response, partial response or progressive disease was recorded as best overall response. In the multi-cohort phase II CheckMate 205 trial, trial patients received single-agent nivolumab. An independent review committee assessed best overall response using the 2007 International Working Group response criteria. Trial PBMCs were obtained immediately prior to nivolumab initiation (C1D1) and on therapy at cycle 2 day 1 and cycle 4 day 1. Peripheral blood was collected in 8 mL Vacutainer Cell Preparation Tubes, from which PBMCs were isolated by centrifugation and then cryopreserved. Purified CD4+ and CD8+ fractions were prepared only for cases with an additional available PBMC sample. On LS columns in a quadroMACS separator, the magnetically labelled cells were depleted, and the flow-through was collected as the purified fraction.

The sample here was CD4+ T cells from blood, taken at baseline. In this chain, TRBV27 is recombined with TRBJ1-5, with TRBD1 as a weak D call on 5 bases. The clonotype originates from a human donor with classical Hodgkin lymphoma. The CDR3 in this case is CASSFRGTYEPQHF. At the DNA level, the sequence is TGTGCCAGCAGTTTCCGAGGGACCTATGAGCCCCAGCATTTT.